A single sample gave rise to the 21 T cell receptor beta chains below, sequenced in a study of cytomegalovirus exposure and HLA in healthy donors. PCR amplification relied on 60 Vbeta primers (plus 13 Jbeta primers). Assay used: immunoSEQ multiplex PCR; TCRdb lists only in-frame clones, some missing. The sample includes 140,000 to 150,000 clones, roughly 70% seen only once; the top ten take 7%. Sequencing input: PBMCs. The receptors here all came from a young man in good health and CMV-seronegative.

A word on this clone: Its ends do not fully match the called genes, so a read error is possible. The genes are TRBV11-2 and TRBJ2-6; 11 positions agree with TRBD1. The germline V gene encodes CDR1 SGHAT and CDR2 FQNNGV. CDR3 length: 18 residues. The CDR3 sequence is CASRSRGTGGPGANGLTF. The CDR3 DNA sequence: TGTGCCAGCAGGTCCAGGGGGACAGGGGGTCCTGGGGCCAACGGCCTGACTTTC.

The chain employs TRBV4-1 and TRBJ2-1; perhaps TRBD2 as D (7 bases). Germline-derived CDR1 and CDR2 are MGHRA and YSYEKL. V was pared by 8 bases and J by 9 bases, with 14 bases between. This CDR3 has 12 amino acids. This CDR3 is CASSGGGGEQFF. CDR3 coding DNA: TGCGCCAGCTCGGGGGGCGGGGGTGAGCAGTTCTTC.

The V gene is TRBV10-3, the J gene TRBJ2-2, with 13 bases that match TRBD2. Per germline, CDR1 ENHRY and CDR2 SYGVKD. The CDR3 spans 21 residues. Trimming cost V 3 bases and J 0 bases; bases outside gene matches: 13. Written as DNA, the CDR3 is TGTGCCATCAGTGACCGGACTAGCGGGGGAGCCACGGTCACGAACACCGGGGAGCTGTTTTTT. Translating it yields CAISDRTSGGATVTNTGELFF.

This clone was recorded a few times. The V call is TRBV30, the J call TRBJ2-7; D remains unclear. Trimming pared 3 bases from V and 0 bases from J, leaving 18 bases between. The CDR3 has 16 amino acids. Germline-derived CDR1 and CDR2 are GTSNPN and SVGIG (reference sequence). The CDR3 protein is CAWSPPKVWASYEQYF. The CDR3 DNA reads as TGTGCCTGGAGCCCTCCGAAGGTTTGGGCCTCCTACGAGCAGTACTTC.

The chain employs TRBV10-2 and TRBJ2-3; 9 bases fit TRBD2. The germline gives CDR1 WSHSY, CDR2 SAAADI. The trim removed 7 bases at V and 6 bases at J, leaving 23 bases unmatched. CDR3 length: 19 amino acids. In nucleotides, the CDR3 is TGCGCCAGCAAGGGAAGTCTAGCGGGGAGTCGGGGTATTGTGGATACGCAGTATTTT. It specifies CASKGSLAGSRGIVDTQYF.

Comments on this clone: Germline is not matched at one junction end, which may reflect a read error. The chain links TRBV7-8 to TRBJ2-2; 8 bases map to TRBD2. Germline V lookup: CDR1 SGHVS, CDR2 FQNEAQ. The CDR3 covers 16 residues. The CDR3 DNA reads TGTGCCAGCCGCTTAGTCCCAGCGGGAGTTACCGGGGAGCTGTTTTTT. Its translation: CASRLVPAGVTGELFF.

In its sample, this clone was seen once. This chain connects TRBV4-1 to TRBJ2-1, with 7 bases identical to TRBD2. The CDR3 length is 16 residues. Germline CDR1 and CDR2: MGHRA and YSYEKL. With 1 base clipped from V and 8 bases from J, the junction kept 11 bases outside the gene matches. DNA for the CDR3: TGCGCCAGCAGCCAAGGGTGGGGCGGGGGTGGGTATGAGCAGTTCTTC. This translates into CASSQGWGGGGYEQFF.

The genes are TRBV4-1 and TRBJ1-5, with D perhaps matching TRBD1 (5 bases). The V gene's germline CDR1 is MGHRA and CDR2 YSYEKL. This CDR3 is 15 amino acids long. Trimming removed 0 bases from V and 6 bases from J, with 12 bases in between. In DNA, the CDR3 is TGCGCCAGCAGCCAAGATCTTGGGGGGGGTCAGCCCCAGCATTTT. Its protein is CASSQDLGGGQPQHF.

V gene TRBV19 combines with J gene TRBJ2-5; D is perhaps TRBD1 (5 bases). The germline gives CDR1 LNHDA, CDR2 SQIVND (reference sequence). The CDR3 sequence is 13 residues long. Deletions cut 2 bases from V and 4 bases from J, with 8 bases between. Written as DNA, the CDR3 is TGTGCCAGTAGTATATGGCAGGGAGAGACCCAGTACTTC. Translation: CASSIWQGETQYF.

The chain couples TRBV21-1 to TRBJ2-7; the table's D gene call, TRBD2, was not cross checked with the DNA. TRBV21-1 is tagged as a pseudogene. The CDR3 consists of 16 residues. In DNA, the CDR3 is TGTGCCAGCCACGCCAAGACTAGCGGGACTTATTACGAGCAGTACTTC. Translated, it gives CASHAKTSGTYYEQYF.

This sequence joins TRBV2 and TRBJ2-5; D not resolved. Trimming removed 1 base at V and 2 bases at J, with 5 bases between. Germline V gene data show CDR1 as SNHLY and CDR2 as FYNNEI. This CDR3 is built from 13 residues. The CDR3 DNA reads TGTGCCAGCAGTGAAGGGCAGCAAGAGACCCAGTACTTC. It specifies CASSEGQQETQYF.

The J gene is TRBJ1-2, the V gene TRBV7-9; 8 nucleotides line up with TRBD1. Germline trimming cut 1 base from V and 7 bases from J; bases unmatched to any gene: 2. The CDR3 has 13 residues. Germline CDR1 and CDR2: SEHNR and FQNEAQ (reference sequence). CDR3 DNA sequence: TGTGCCAGCAGCTTAGGAGGACAGGGTGGCTACACCTTC. Amino acids: CASSLGGQGGYTF.

This rearrangement joins TRBV2 to TRBJ1-5, with 10 bases identical to TRBD1. V trimming: 5 bases; J trimming: 2 bases; junction bases outside the gene matches: 3. Looked up from germline, CDR1 is SNHLY and CDR2 is FYNNEI. The CDR3 runs 15 residues. CDR3 loop: CASSRGTGGNQPQHF. Here the CDR3 DNA reads TGTGCCAGCAGTCGGGGGACAGGGGGCAATCAGCCCCAGCATTTT.

The chain employs TRBV10-3 and TRBJ1-2; unclear D gene. This CDR3 spans 16 amino acids. V dropped 3 bases and J dropped 0 bases, with 14 bases sitting between them. CDR1 ENHRY and CDR2 SYGVKD come from the germline V gene. The CDR3 region has the DNA TGTGCCATCAGTGATGAGGGTGTAGCAGCTAACTATGGCTACACCTTC. Translated, it gives CAISDEGVAANYGYTF.

The rearrangement uses TRBV6-6 and TRBJ1-1; a weak D match, TRBD1 (6 bases). V was clipped by 5 bases and J by 3 bases, with 16 bases between them. The CDR3 extends over 15 amino acids. Germline V lookup: CDR1 MNHNY, CDR2 SVGAGI (reference sequence). The CDR3 nucleotides read TGTGCCAGCAGTCAACAGGGTGAGGGAGACACTGAAGCTTTCTTT. Its protein is CASSQQGEGDTEAFF.

J is TRBJ2-7 and V is TRBV6-5; 10 bases agree with TRBD1. The length of the CDR3 is 16 residues. Germline V lookup: CDR1 MNHEY, CDR2 SVGAGI. V shed 2 bases, J shed 7 bases, and the junction held 11 bases outside the gene matches. CDR3 sequence: CASSYATGTGVIEQYF. For the CDR3, the DNA is TGTGCCAGCAGTTACGCGACCGGGACAGGGGTAATAGAGCAGTACTTC.

CDR3 nucleotides: TGTGCCAGCAGTTTTGGGGAGGCAGATACGCAGTATTTT. Translation: CASSFGEADTQYF. This chain uses TRBV7-3 with TRBJ2-3, with D perhaps matching TRBD2 (6 bases). V gave up 6 bases and J gave up 4 bases, with 11 bases separating them. This CDR3 is 13 amino acids long. CDR1 is SGHTA, CDR2 FQGTGA, per germline.

J is TRBJ2-1 and V is TRBV27; possibly TRBD2 for D (5 bases). The CDR3 has 13 residues. The germline V gene has CDR1 MNHEY and CDR2 SMNVEV (reference sequence). Trimming cost V 0 bases and J 10 bases, with 10 bases left between them. The CDR3 protein is CASSLSPGLEQFF. As DNA, the CDR3 is TGTGCCAGCAGTTTATCCCCCGGACTCGAGCAGTTCTTC.

The V and J genes are TRBV4-2 and TRBJ2-5; 8 positions match TRBD2. The V gene's germline CDR1 is LGHNA and CDR2 YNFKEQ. Trimming cost V 1 base and J 2 bases; bases outside gene matches: 9. The CDR3 loop spans 17 amino acids. CDR3 region: CASSQGRSGRNQETQYF. The CDR3 DNA sequence: TGTGCCAGCAGCCAAGGAAGGAGCGGGAGAAATCAAGAGACCCAGTACTTC.

The rearrangement uses TRBV18 and TRBJ2-3; D is uncertain. The V gene's germline CDR1 is KGHSH and CDR2 LQKENI. V was pared by 2 bases and J by 1 base, with 10 bases between. This CDR3 has 15 residues. CDR3 in DNA: TGTGCCAGCTCACCAGGAGAACCCGGCACAGATACGCAGTATTTT. This encodes CASSPGEPGTDTQYF.

The chain combines TRBV7-8 with TRBJ1-5; TRBD1 is a possible D gene (5 bases). The V end was cut by 5 bases, the J end by 7 bases, with 18 bases between. This CDR3 is 15 amino acids long. CDR1 is SGHVS, CDR2 FQNEAQ, per germline. CDR3 protein: CASSLGTGTGQPQHF. The CDR3 bases are TGTGCCAGCAGCCTGGGGACTGGCACGGGGCAGCCCCAGCATTTT.